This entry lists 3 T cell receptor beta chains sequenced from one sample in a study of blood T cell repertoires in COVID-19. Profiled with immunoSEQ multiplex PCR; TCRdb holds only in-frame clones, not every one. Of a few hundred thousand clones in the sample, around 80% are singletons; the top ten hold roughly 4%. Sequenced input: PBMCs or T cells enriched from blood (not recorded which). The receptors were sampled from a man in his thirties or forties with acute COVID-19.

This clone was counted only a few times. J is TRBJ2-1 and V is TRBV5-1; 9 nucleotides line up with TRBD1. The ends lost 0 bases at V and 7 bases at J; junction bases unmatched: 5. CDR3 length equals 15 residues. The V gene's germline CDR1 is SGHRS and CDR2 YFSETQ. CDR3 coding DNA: TGCGCCAGCAGCTTGGTGGGACAGGGAGGGAATGAGCAGTTCTTC. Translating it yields CASSLVGQGGNEQFF. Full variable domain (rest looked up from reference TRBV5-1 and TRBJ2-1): KAGVTQTPRYLIKTRGQQVTLSCSPISGHRSVSWYQQTPGQGLQFLFEYFSETQRNKGNFPGRFSGRQFSNSRSEMNVSTLELGDSALYLCASSLVGQGGNEQFFGPGTRLTVL.

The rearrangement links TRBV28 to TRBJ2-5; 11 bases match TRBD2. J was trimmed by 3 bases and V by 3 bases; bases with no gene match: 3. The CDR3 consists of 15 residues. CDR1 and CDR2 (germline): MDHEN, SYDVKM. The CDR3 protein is CASSLSGLAEETQYF. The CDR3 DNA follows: TGTGCCAGCAGTTTGTCGGGACTAGCGGAAGAGACCCAGTACTTC.

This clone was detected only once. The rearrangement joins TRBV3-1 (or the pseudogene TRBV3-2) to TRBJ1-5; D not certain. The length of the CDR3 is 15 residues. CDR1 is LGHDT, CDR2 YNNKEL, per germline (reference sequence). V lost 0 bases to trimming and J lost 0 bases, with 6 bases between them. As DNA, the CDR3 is TGTGCCAGCAGCCAAGACATCAGTAGCAATCAGCCCCAGCATTTT. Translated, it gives CASSQDISSNQPQHF.